This T cell receptor (beta chain) was retrieved from a study of blood T cell repertoires in COVID-19 (dated by TCRdb to about 2020). With respect to the entire study: The collaborator samples originated in the United States, Italy and Spain and spanned the acute and convalescent phases of COVID-19. The prospective study material was composed of cDNA or gDNA derived from T cells, B-cell-depleted T cells, or PBMCs. The dataset comprised deeply sampled blood TCRbeta repertoires from subjects exposed to, actively infected with, or recovered from COVID-19. The repertoires were released in a freely available public database meant as a resource for research on the immune response to SARS-CoV-2. Samples were obtained from the ongoing ImmuneRACE study (first 160 participants) and from 1,254 subjects provided by 6 global collaborators. Nearly every sample came with metadata listing a de-identified subject ID, COVID-19 status, age in years and sex. Where HLA class I and class II types were available, the types were taken from metadata supplied by the sample provider, not from assay-based typing.

Whole blood was collected in K2EDTA tubes by collaborating institutions according to the institutions' own protocols. For TCRbeta analysis, collaborators shipped samples in one of three forms: frozen whole blood, isolated PBMCs, or DNA extracted from either of those sample types. Comments on this clone: Its antigen specificity is not known. The record has no base qualities; no much larger clone is one base away.

As encoded in the germline V gene, CDR1 is KGHSH while CDR2 is LQKENI. Inclusive of the bounding cysteine and phenylalanine, the CDR3 is 17 residues long. The retained sequence is limited to the CDR3, 51 bases, with the frame set at the first base. The V end gives up 3 bases and the J end 6 bases, leaving 10 bases in the junction not matched to a gene. TCRbeta CDR3 regions were amplified from genomic DNA by means of the immunoSEQ Assay, a bias-controlled multiplex PCR. The original methods were these. The number of nucleated cells in each sample was estimated from the amplification of reference gene primers within the assay. Sequence reads were collapsed and filtered to measure the absolute abundance of every unique TCRbeta CDR3 rearrangement. For each sample, productive Simpson clonality was calculated as the square root of Simpson's diversity index across productive rearrangements. TCRdb re-hosts the immuneACCESS table, in-frame sequences only. Its copies lack some clones; in the studies checked, an unresolved V gene accounts for under half of them, and the cause for the rest is not known. V and J calls and clone size are those listed in that table; D and trimming were worked out from the DNA. The sample table contains about 52,000 clones; only one count was recorded for about four fifths of them. The ten top clones hold 6.9% of the sample.

Summary of the overall study and its limitations: The quantity of clinical and demographic metadata differed by source and by participant and was supplied without curation.

The chain is encoded by TRBV18 joined to TRBJ1-6, with TRBD1 matching 8 junction bases. The sequenced material came from peripheral blood. The clonotype was recovered from a man aged 65 to 79 with active COVID-19. The nucleotide sequence reads as follows: TGTGCCAGCTCACCGCTTGACAGGACAGGGAGTAATTCACCCCTCCACTTT. This translates into CASSPLDRTGSNSPLHF. This CDR3, with the reference TRBV18 and TRBJ1-6 proteins standing in past its ends, gives the full variable domain NAGVMQNPRHLVRRRGQEARLRCSPMKGHSHVYWYRQLPEEGLKFMVYLQKENIIDESGMPKERFSAEFPKEGPSILRIQQVVRGDSAAYFCASSPLDRTGSNSPLHFGNGTRLTVT.